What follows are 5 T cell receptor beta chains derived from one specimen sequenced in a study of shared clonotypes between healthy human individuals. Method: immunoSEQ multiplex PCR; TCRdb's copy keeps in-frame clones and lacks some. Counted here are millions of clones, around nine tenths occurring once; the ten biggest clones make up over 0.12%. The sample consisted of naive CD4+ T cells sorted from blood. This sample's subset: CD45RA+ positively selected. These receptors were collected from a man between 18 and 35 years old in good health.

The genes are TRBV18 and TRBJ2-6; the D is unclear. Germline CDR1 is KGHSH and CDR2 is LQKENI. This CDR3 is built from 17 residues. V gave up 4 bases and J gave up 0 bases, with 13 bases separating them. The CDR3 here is CASSLTAPSSGANVLTF. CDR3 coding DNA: TGTGCCAGCTCACTAACTGCCCCTAGCTCTGGGGCCAACGTCCTGACTTTC.

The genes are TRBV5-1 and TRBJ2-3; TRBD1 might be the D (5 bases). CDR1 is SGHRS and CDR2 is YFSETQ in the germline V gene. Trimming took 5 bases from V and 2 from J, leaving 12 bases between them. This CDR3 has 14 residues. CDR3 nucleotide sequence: TGCGCCAGCAGGACAGCGAGGAACACAGATACGCAGTATTTT. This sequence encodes CASRTARNTDTQYF.

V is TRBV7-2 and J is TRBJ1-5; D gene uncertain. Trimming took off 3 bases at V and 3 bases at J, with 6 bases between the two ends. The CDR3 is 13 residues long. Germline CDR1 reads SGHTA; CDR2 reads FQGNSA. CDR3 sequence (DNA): TGTGCCAGCAGCTTTTCCGACAATCAGCCCCAGCATTTT. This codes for CASSFSDNQPQHF.

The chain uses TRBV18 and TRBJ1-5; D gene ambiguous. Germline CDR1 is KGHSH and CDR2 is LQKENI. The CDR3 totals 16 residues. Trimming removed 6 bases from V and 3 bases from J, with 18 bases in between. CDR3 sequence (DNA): TGTGCCAGCTCGCTAGGTTCCGGTCTAAACAATCAGCCCCAGCATTTT. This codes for CASSLGSGLNNQPQHF.

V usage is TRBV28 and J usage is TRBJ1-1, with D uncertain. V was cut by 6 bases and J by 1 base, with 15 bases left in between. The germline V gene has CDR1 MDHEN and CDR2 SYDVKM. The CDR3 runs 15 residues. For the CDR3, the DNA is TGTGCCAGCAGCCCCCAGACCCTCAGGAACACTGAAGCTTTCTTT. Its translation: CASSPQTLRNTEAFF.